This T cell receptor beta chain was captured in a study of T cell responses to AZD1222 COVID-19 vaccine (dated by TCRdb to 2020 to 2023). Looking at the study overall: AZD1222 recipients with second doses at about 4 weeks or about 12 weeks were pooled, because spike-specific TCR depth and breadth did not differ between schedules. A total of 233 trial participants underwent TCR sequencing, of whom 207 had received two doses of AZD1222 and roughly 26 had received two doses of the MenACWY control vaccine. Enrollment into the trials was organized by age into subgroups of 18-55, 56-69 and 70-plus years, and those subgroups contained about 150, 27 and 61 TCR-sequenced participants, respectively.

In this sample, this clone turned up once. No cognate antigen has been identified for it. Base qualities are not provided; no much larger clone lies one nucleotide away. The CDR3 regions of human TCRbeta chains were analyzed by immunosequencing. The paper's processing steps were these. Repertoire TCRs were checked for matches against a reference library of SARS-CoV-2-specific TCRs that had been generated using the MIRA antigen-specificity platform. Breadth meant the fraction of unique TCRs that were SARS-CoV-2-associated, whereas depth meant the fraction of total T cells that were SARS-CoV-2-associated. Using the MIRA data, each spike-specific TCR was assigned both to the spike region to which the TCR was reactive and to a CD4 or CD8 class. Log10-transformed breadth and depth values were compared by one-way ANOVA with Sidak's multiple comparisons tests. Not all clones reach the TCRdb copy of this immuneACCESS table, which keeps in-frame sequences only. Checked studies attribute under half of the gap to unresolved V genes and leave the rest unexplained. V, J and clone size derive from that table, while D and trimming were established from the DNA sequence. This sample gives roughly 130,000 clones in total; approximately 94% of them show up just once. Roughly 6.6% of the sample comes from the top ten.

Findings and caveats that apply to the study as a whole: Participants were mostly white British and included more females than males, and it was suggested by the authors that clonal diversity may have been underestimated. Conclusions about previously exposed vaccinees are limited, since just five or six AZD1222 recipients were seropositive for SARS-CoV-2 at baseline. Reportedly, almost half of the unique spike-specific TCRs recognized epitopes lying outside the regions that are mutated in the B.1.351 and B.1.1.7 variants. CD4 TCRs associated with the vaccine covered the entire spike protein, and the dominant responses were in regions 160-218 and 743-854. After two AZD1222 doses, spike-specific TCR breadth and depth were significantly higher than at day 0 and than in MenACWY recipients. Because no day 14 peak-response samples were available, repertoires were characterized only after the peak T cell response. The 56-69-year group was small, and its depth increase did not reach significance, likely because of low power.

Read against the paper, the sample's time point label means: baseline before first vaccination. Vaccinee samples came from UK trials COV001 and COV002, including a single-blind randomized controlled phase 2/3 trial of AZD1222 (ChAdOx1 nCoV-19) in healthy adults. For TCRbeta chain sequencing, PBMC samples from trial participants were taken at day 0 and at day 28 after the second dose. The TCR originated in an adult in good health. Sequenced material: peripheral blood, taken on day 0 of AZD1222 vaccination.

The CDR3 protein is CAWSVGDGQPQHF. The bases read TGTGCCTGGAGTGTAGGGGACGGGCAGCCCCAGCATTTT. The rearranged chain carries TRBV30 and TRBJ1-5; possibly the D gene is TRBD1, per 5 matching bases. V loses 0 bases, J loses 7 bases, and the germline ends lie 10 bases apart. Measured from the cysteine to the phenylalanine, the CDR3 is 13 residues long. Only the CDR3 part of the read is kept: 39 bases, read in frame from the first base. CDR1 and CDR2 were assigned from the germline V gene (reference sequence) as GTSNPN and SVGIG.